These T cell receptor beta chains were read from a single sample in a study of blood T cell repertoires in COVID-19. Here immunoSEQ multiplex PCR was the method, and the copy in TCRdb shows in-frame clones only, minus some. The table lists about 430,000 clones, 70% to 90% of them singletons. The sample consisted of PBMCs or T cells enriched from blood (not recorded which). The receptors shown here come from a young woman who had been exposed to COVID-19. CDR3s include the opening cysteine and the closing phenylalanine or tryptophan. The D gene is left open where the match is weak.

V	D	J	CDR3	DNA
TRBV6-5	NA	TRBJ1-2	CASSFRGANYGYTF	TGTGCCAGCAGCTTCCGGGGGGCTAACTATGGCTACACCTTC
TRBV7-2	TRBD2	TRBJ2-1	CASSLVTGTSGGNEQFF	TGTGCCAGCAGCTTAGTGACCGGGACTAGCGGGGGCAATGAGCAGTTCTTC
TRBV18	NA	TRBJ1-2	CASSPGMGAKGYTF	TGTGCCAGCTCACCAGGAATGGGGGCCAAAGGCTACACCTTC
TRBV15	NA	TRBJ2-2	CATSSDGGTANTGELFF	TGTGCCACCAGCAGTGATGGGGGCACGGCGAACACCGGGGAGCTGTTTTTT
TRBV21-1	NA	TRBJ1-3	CASSNWERQGRQRYGNTIYF	TGTGCCAGCAGCAATTGGGAAAGACAGGGTCGTCAACGGTACGGAAACACCATATATTTT
TRBV14	NA	TRBJ2-7	CASSQYRESYEQYF	TGTGCCAGCAGCCAGTACAGGGAGTCCTACGAGCAGTACTTC
TRBV7-9	NA	TRBJ2-3	CASSRPLETQYF	TGTGCCAGCAGCCGCCCCCTCGAGACGCAGTATTTT
TRBV15	TRBD2	TRBJ2-3	CATSSRTSGSLDTQYF	TGTGCCACCAGCTCCCGGACTAGCGGGAGTTTAGATACGCAGTATTTT
TRBV7-8	TRBD1	TRBJ2-4	CASSFALAGGLTKNIQYF	TGTGCCAGCAGCTTCGCTCTGGCAGGGGGATTAACCAAAAACATTCAGTACTTC
TRBV7-9	TRBD1	TRBJ1-2	CASSSRQGPVDDGYTF	TGTGCCAGCAGCTCGAGACAGGGGCCAGTCGATGATGGCTACACCTTC